Below are 20 T cell receptor beta chains sequenced from a single sample in a study of cytomegalovirus exposure and HLA in healthy donors. Assay: immunoSEQ multiplex PCR; the TCRdb copy retains only in-frame clones and omits some. The table records 100,000 to 150,000 clones, roughly 89% of them present only once. Sequenced: PBMCs. The receptors stem from a woman younger than 30 in good health and CMV-seronegative.

This chain connects TRBV30 to TRBJ1-5; a weak D match, TRBD1 (5 bases). CDR3 length: 14 amino acids. Trimming removed 3 bases at V and 7 bases at J, with 16 bases between. The germline V gene has CDR1 GTSNPN and CDR2 SVGIG (reference sequence). The CDR3 is CAWSNRLVEQPQHF. The CDR3 DNA sequence: TGTGCCTGGAGCAACAGGTTAGTTGAACAGCCCCAGCATTTT.

This chain connects TRBV29-1 to TRBJ2-2, with D possibly TRBD2 on 6 matching bases. Germline loops: CDR1 SQVTM, CDR2 ANQGSEA. V lost 6 bases and J 7 bases, leaving 18 bases between the germline ends. The CDR3 covers 14 residues. The CDR3 coding sequence is TGCAGCGTCGCGGGACTCCCTGGCGGCGGGGAGCTGTTTTTT. Residues: CSVAGLPGGGELFF.

The V gene is TRBV10-2, the J gene TRBJ1-5; D not resolved. Germline CDR1 reads WSHSY; CDR2 reads SAAADI. The CDR3 is made up of 12 amino acids. V shed 6 bases and J shed 2 bases, with 5 bases lying between them. The CDR3 DNA is TGCGCCAGCAGGGTAGGCAATCAGCCCCAGCATTTT. Amino acids: CASRVGNQPQHF.

This chain joins TRBV5-1 and TRBJ2-7; possible D gene TRBD1, 7 bases. This CDR3 is built from 17 residues. Looked up from germline, CDR1 is SGHRS and CDR2 is YFSETQ. V lost 0 bases and J 6 bases, leaving 22 bases between the germline ends. DNA for the CDR3: TGCGCCAGCAGCTTGGGCGGGACAGATATTCTACAAGGCGAGCAGTACGTC. Translated: CASSLGGTDILQGEQYV.

The J gene is TRBJ2-7, the V gene TRBV18; 9 bases match TRBD2. Germline loops: CDR1 KGHSH, CDR2 LQKENI. V gave up 6 bases and J gave up 6 bases; unmatched junction bases: 6. CDR3 length equals 13 residues. Here the CDR3 DNA reads TGTGCCAGCTCGTCCGGGACTAGCCCCGAGCAGTACTTC. Its protein is CASSSGTSPEQYF.

The chain couples TRBV28 to TRBJ1-2; D is perhaps TRBD1 (6 bases). Germline values: CDR1 MDHEN, CDR2 SYDVKM. This CDR3 spans 15 amino acids. V was trimmed by 6 bases and J by 3 bases, leaving 17 bases between them. CDR3 nucleotide sequence: TGTGCCAGCAGGCCGTCCAACAGGGTTGACTATGGCTACACCTTC. Its translation is CASRPSNRVDYGYTF.

This chain connects TRBV11-3 to TRBJ1-6; 8 nucleotides align to TRBD1. Germline CDR1 reads SGHNT; CDR2 reads YENEEA. The CDR3 is 15 residues long. V dropped 5 bases and J dropped 9; count of bases not matched to a gene: 9. The CDR3 DNA reads TGTGCCAGCAGCCTCGGACAGGGTGACGGTTCACCCCTCCACTTT. It encodes CASSLGQGDGSPLHF.

This sequence joins TRBV6-1 and TRBJ2-7; maybe TRBD2 (5 bases). The CDR3 runs to 15 residues. V was trimmed by 1 base and J by 2 bases, leaving 12 bases between them. Looked up from germline, CDR1 is MNHNS and CDR2 is SASEGT. CDR3 DNA sequence: TGTGCCAGCAGTGAAGGAAGCAGCGGTCCCTACGAGCAGTACTTC. It is translated as CASSEGSSGPYEQYF.

The chain links TRBV30 to TRBJ2-1; D unresolved. Germline V gene lookup returns CDR1 GTSNPN and CDR2 SVGIG (reference sequence). The CDR3 length is 12 residues. V was pared by 0 bases and J by 15 bases, with 15 bases between. The CDR3 nucleotides read TGTGCCTGGAGTGTAGTTTCAGGTCTTTCGTTCTTC. Encoded protein: CAWSVVSGLSFF.

The chain couples TRBV7-2 to TRBJ2-7; D possibly corresponds to TRBD2 (5 bases). Germline CDR1 SGHTA, CDR2 FQGNSA. The CDR3 totals 13 residues. V lost 5 bases to trimming and J lost 2 bases, with 10 bases between them. Here the CDR3 DNA reads TGTGCCAGCAGCCTTAGCGCTGCCTACGAGCAGTACTTC. Amino acids: CASSLSAAYEQYF.

This rearrangement joins TRBV5-1 to TRBJ2-7, with 12 bases lining up with TRBD2. Germline CDR1 SGHRS, CDR2 YFSETQ. The V gene end was trimmed by 4 bases and the J gene end by 6 bases; junction bases not matched to a gene: 8. This CDR3 contains 15 residues. The CDR3 sequence is CASSLRSSGRVEQYF. The CDR3 DNA reads as TGCGCCAGCAGCCTGAGGTCTAGCGGGAGGGTCGAGCAGTACTTC.

This clone was recorded only once. This sequence joins TRBV6-4 and TRBJ2-3; the match to TRBD2 covers 8 bases. CDR1 and CDR2 from the germline V gene are MRHNA and SNTAGT. The CDR3 totals 15 residues. The junction had 4 bases not matched to a gene; V was cut back by 3 bases and J by 2 bases. CDR3 DNA sequence: TGTGCCAGCAGTGAAACTAGCGGAATCACAGATACGCAGTATTTT. It is translated as CASSETSGITDTQYF.

This chain joins TRBV14 and TRBJ2-7; TRBD1 matches 7 bases. The J segment lost 2 bases and the V segment lost 4 bases, leaving 5 bases of the junction unmatched. The CDR3 consists of 14 residues. Per the germline V gene, CDR1 is SGHDN and CDR2 is FVKESK. Written as DNA, the CDR3 is TGTGCCAGCAGCCTCCCCGGGACAGCCTACGAGCAGTACTTC. This gives the protein CASSLPGTAYEQYF.

This chain links TRBV4-3 with TRBJ2-1, with D possibly TRBD2 on 5 matching bases. The V gene's germline CDR1 is LGHNA and CDR2 YSLEER. This CDR3 region has 16 residues. Trimming removed 5 bases at V and 3 bases at J, with 17 bases between. The CDR3 here is CASSFLGLSNYNEQFF. The DNA for the CDR3 is TGCGCCAGCAGCTTCCTCGGACTTTCCAACTACAATGAGCAGTTCTTC.

The chain joins TRBV5-1 to TRBJ1-4, with 7 bases identical to TRBD1. Germline V gene data show CDR1 as SGHRS and CDR2 as YFSETQ. The CDR3 spans 15 residues. After removal of 6 bases from V and 7 bases from J, the junction contained 12 bases not matched to a gene. This chain's CDR3 is CASTFGDSRPEKLFF. As DNA, the CDR3 is TGCGCCAGCACCTTTGGGGACAGCCGCCCTGAAAAACTGTTTTTT.

This chain links TRBV6-6 with TRBJ1-1; tentative D call: TRBD1 (6 bases). Looked up from germline, CDR1 is MNHNY and CDR2 is SVGAGI (reference sequence). Trimming removed 4 bases from V and 1 base from J, with 7 bases in between. This CDR3 has 13 residues. The CDR3 nucleotides read TGTGCCAGCAGTTTGGGACAGAACACTGAAGCTTTCTTT. Amino acids: CASSLGQNTEAFF.

The chain carries TRBV27 and TRBJ2-7; D unclear. This CDR3 comprises 12 residues. The V gene's germline CDR1 is MNHEY and CDR2 SMNVEV (reference sequence). Trimming took 3 bases from V and 4 from J, leaving 7 bases between them. The CDR3 sequence is CASSFLPYEQYF. CDR3 sequence (DNA): TGTGCCAGCAGTTTCCTTCCTTACGAGCAGTACTTC.

This chain links TRBV30 with TRBJ2-7; 8 bases fit TRBD1. V was clipped by 8 bases and J by 1 base; unmatched bases: 16. This CDR3 contains 16 residues. Germline CDR1 and CDR2: GTSNPN and SVGIG (reference sequence). CDR3 sequence: CAREGVGTGLSYEQYV. CDR3 DNA: TGTGCCCGCGAAGGTGTGGGGACAGGACTTTCCTACGAGCAGTACGTC.

The rearrangement joins TRBV10-3 to TRBJ2-3; 7 nucleotides agree with TRBD2. Germline V gene sequence: CDR1 ENHRY, CDR2 SYGVKD. The V segment lost 4 bases and the J segment 3 bases; nucleotides outside the gene matches: 13. This CDR3 contains 17 residues. This CDR3 is CAISAKIGGSTTDTQYF. The CDR3 bases are TGTGCCATCAGTGCAAAAATCGGCGGGAGTACGACAGATACGCAGTATTTT.

The chain has TRBV2 and TRBJ2-7; TRBD2 agrees at 7 bases. Germline trimming cut 8 bases from V and 0 bases from J; bases unmatched to any gene: 7. CDR1 and CDR2 (germline): SNHLY, FYNNEI. The CDR3 length is 14 residues. The CDR3 reads CASRGQRGSYEQYF. The CDR3 DNA reads TGTGCCAGCCGGGGCCAGCGGGGCTCCTACGAGCAGTACTTC.